These 16 T cell receptor beta chains were all obtained from the same sample, sequenced in a study of cytomegalovirus exposure and HLA in healthy donors. Primers included in the PCR were 60 Vbeta and 13 Jbeta primers. Only in-frame clones appear in the TCRdb table, and some are missing; sequencing was by immunoSEQ multiplex PCR. The sample has about 110,000 clones, around 69% seen once. The source material was PBMCs. Every receptor here comes from a man aged 18-30 years in good health and CMV-seronegative.

The CDR3 spells CASSKSQFRGLGEAFF. CDR3 nucleotide sequence: TGTGCCAGCAGCAAGTCGCAGTTCAGGGGGCTAGGTGAAGCTTTCTTT. The chain couples TRBV21-1 to TRBJ1-1; TRBD1 is the table's D call and was not checked against the DNA. TRBV21-1 is recorded as a pseudogene. This CDR3 has 16 amino acids.

V and J are TRBV21-1 and TRBJ2-3; the D call TRBD2 from the table was never checked on the DNA. TRBV21-1 has pseudogene status. The CDR3 has 16 amino acids. The CDR3 region is CASSKWVEELVYTQYF. Here the CDR3 DNA reads TGTGCCAGCAGCAAATGGGTAGAGGAGCTCGTGTATACGCAGTATTTT.

This clone was seen a handful of times. The chain is built from TRBV4-2 and TRBJ2-7; 9 bases map to TRBD1. Germline V gives CDR1 LGHNA, CDR2 YNFKEQ. The CDR3 covers 17 residues. The junction had 9 bases not matched to a gene; V was cut back by 0 bases and J by 3 bases. CDR3 nucleotide sequence: TGTGCCAGCAGCCAAGATGGCCCGGGACAGGGCAGCTACGAGCAGTACTTC. Translated: CASSQDGPGQGSYEQYF.

The CDR3 spells CASSLGGRVSSGANVLTF. CDR3 bases: TGCGCCAGCAGCTTGGGGGGCAGGGTAAGCTCTGGGGCCAACGTCCTGACTTTC. The chain couples TRBV5-1 to TRBJ2-6; tentative D call: TRBD1 (5 bases). This CDR3 has 18 residues. The germline gives CDR1 SGHRS, CDR2 YFSETQ. The V gene lost 0 bases and the J gene lost 0 bases, with 13 bases spanning the gap.

The chain combines TRBV7-3 with TRBJ2-1, with D unresolved. Trimming stripped 5 bases from V and 7 bases from J, with 12 bases between. The CDR3 has 13 amino acids. The germline V gene has CDR1 SGHTA and CDR2 FQGTGA. In DNA, the CDR3 is TGTGCCAGCAGCGTAAGGAACGGGAATGAGCAGTTCTTC. Translation gives CASSVRNGNEQFF.

The V call is TRBV7-3, the J call TRBJ2-1, with D possibly TRBD2 on 5 matching bases. Germline lookup yields CDR1 SGHTA and CDR2 FQGTGA. V dropped 5 bases and J dropped 10 bases, with 18 bases sitting between them. CDR3 length equals 14 residues. CDR3 in amino acids: CASSPGLSSREQFF. Here the CDR3 DNA reads TGTGCCAGCAGCCCAGGACTTAGCAGCCGCGAGCAGTTCTTC.

This rearrangement joins TRBV29-1 to TRBJ2-3; maybe TRBD1 (7 bases). There are 12 residues in the CDR3. The V and J ends lost 4 bases and 9 bases respectively, with 14 bases between them. Germline CDR1 is SQVTM and CDR2 is ANQGSEA. The CDR3 spells CSVARGEGTQYF. In DNA, the CDR3 is TGCAGCGTTGCCAGGGGGGAAGGGACGCAGTATTTT.

This rearrangement joins TRBV9 to TRBJ1-3; D is unclear. The CDR3 spans 16 residues. Germline CDR1 and CDR2: SGDLS and YYNGEE. V gave up 3 bases and J gave up 0 bases, with 13 bases separating them. The CDR3 sequence is CASSAREPLSGNTIYF. The CDR3 DNA reads as TGTGCCAGCAGCGCTAGGGAGCCGCTCTCTGGAAACACCATATATTTT.

This chain links TRBV28 with TRBJ1-4, with 7 bases that match TRBD1. Germline V gene sequence: CDR1 MDHEN, CDR2 SYDVKM. There are 14 residues in the CDR3. Trimming took 8 bases from V and 4 from J; bases not matched to a gene: 7. CDR3 sequence reads: CASQPGTVNEKLFF. As DNA, the CDR3 is TGTGCCAGCCAACCCGGGACAGTTAATGAAAAACTGTTTTTT.

The rearrangement joins TRBV16 to TRBJ2-3; tentative D call: TRBD2 (6 bases). This CDR3 is built from 17 residues. V dropped 2 bases and J dropped 0 bases, with 15 bases sitting between them. Germline loops: CDR1 KGHSY, CDR2 FQNENV. This CDR3 is CASSQRRGQSSTDTQYF. The CDR3 DNA sequence: TGTGCCAGCAGCCAAAGGCGGGGCCAATCTAGCACAGATACGCAGTATTTT.

The chain has TRBV5-1 and TRBJ1-2, with a tentative D call TRBD1 (6 bases). The germline gives CDR1 SGHRS, CDR2 YFSETQ. This CDR3 contains 13 residues. The germline V and J ends were trimmed by 5 bases and 7 bases, with 15 bases remaining between them. CDR3 sequence: CASSGQTLGGYTF. DNA of the CDR3: TGCGCCAGCAGTGGACAGACGCTCGGTGGCTACACCTTC.

The V gene is TRBV7-9, the J gene TRBJ1-4; no clear D gene. This CDR3 has 11 amino acids. Germline V gives CDR1 SEHNR, CDR2 FQNEAQ (reference sequence). Trimming removed 9 bases at V and 8 bases at J, with 10 bases between. CDR3 loop: CASGLIEKLFF. CDR3 nucleotide sequence: TGTGCCAGTGGACTCATCGAAAAACTGTTTTTT.

The gene calls are TRBV9 and TRBJ2-3; D gene ambiguous. The CDR3 covers 14 residues. The germline V and J ends were trimmed by 0 bases and 4 bases, with 9 bases remaining between them. The V gene's germline CDR1 is SGDLS and CDR2 YYNGEE. As DNA, the CDR3 is TGTGCCAGCAGCGTAGAACCACTGTCAGATACGCAGTATTTT. Protein: CASSVEPLSDTQYF.

This clone was observed a few times. The chain recombines TRBV6-1 with TRBJ1-4; possibly TRBD1 for D (6 bases). V was cut by 4 bases and J by 12 bases, with 15 bases left in between. CDR3 length equals 13 residues. The V gene's germline CDR1 is MNHNS and CDR2 SASEGT. CDR3 sequence reads: CASSVSARTELFF. The CDR3 nucleotides are TGTGCCAGCAGTGTCTCGGCGCGGACAGAACTGTTTTTT.

The V and J genes are TRBV6-6 and TRBJ2-2, with D tentatively TRBD1 (6 bases). V shed 5 bases and J shed 4 bases, with 17 bases lying between them. Germline V gene sequence: CDR1 MNHNY, CDR2 SVGAGI (reference sequence). This CDR3 contains 16 residues. CDR3 bases: TGTGCCAGCAGTCCGCTGAGGGGACAAAGCACCGGGGAGCTGTTTTTT. It yields the protein CASSPLRGQSTGELFF.

The V gene is TRBV5-6, the J gene TRBJ1-3; D gene ambiguous. Germline V lookup: CDR1 SGHDT, CDR2 YYEEEE. V was trimmed by 4 bases and J by 0 bases, leaving 14 bases between them. The CDR3 has 16 residues. The CDR3 DNA reads TGTGCCAGCAGCCTAGCTGGGCCTAGCTCTGGAAACACCATATATTTT. Translated: CASSLAGPSSGNTIYF.